The entry that follows covers one TCR beta chain sequence. No antigen is known for it. CDR3 length: 17 amino acids. Germline CDR1 SGHRS, CDR2 YFSETQ. The V gene end was trimmed by 4 bases and the J gene end by 3 bases; junction bases not matched to a gene: 12. Scientists ran DNA taken from cultured CD4+ T cells through the Oncomine TCR Beta short-read assay for sequencing. TCRdb used MiXCR to reprocess the PCR reads, holding one entry per CDR3 protein. The sample includes about 17,000 distinct CDR3 sequences, 40% of them seen just once. This specimen comes from a study of vaccination and CD4 T cells after COVID-19. Study information: Control wells got either CEFX epitopes, HIV-1 Nef peptides, or no peptide at all. Study outcomes and limitations: Looking at convalescent patients, a median approximately 86% of reactive clones were present only post-vaccination.

Treatment specified: roughly 10-day PBMC culture with coronavirus spike peptide pools or control peptides (ViraFEST assay). Following expansion of antigen-specific T cells with peptide pools, ViraFEST then sequenced TCRs. PCR tests turned positive between March and December 2020, before US Alpha, Beta and Delta variants. The chain is built from TRBV5-1 and TRBJ2-3, with 9 positions matching TRBD2. Material: CD4+ T cells from blood, cultured in vitro. The source is a human donor who had recovered from COVID-19. The CDR3 coding sequence is TGCGCCAGCAGCCCACCCAAAGCGGGAGGTAGGACAGATACGCAGTATTTT. Protein sequence: CASSPPKAGGRTDTQYF. The full variable domain, completed using reference TRBV5-1 and TRBJ2-3, is KAGVTQTPRYLIKTRGQQVTLSCSPISGHRSVSWYQQTPGQGLQFLFEYFSETQRNKGNFPGRFSGRQFSNSRSEMNVSTLELGDSALYLCASSPPKAGGRTDTQYFGPGTRLTVL.